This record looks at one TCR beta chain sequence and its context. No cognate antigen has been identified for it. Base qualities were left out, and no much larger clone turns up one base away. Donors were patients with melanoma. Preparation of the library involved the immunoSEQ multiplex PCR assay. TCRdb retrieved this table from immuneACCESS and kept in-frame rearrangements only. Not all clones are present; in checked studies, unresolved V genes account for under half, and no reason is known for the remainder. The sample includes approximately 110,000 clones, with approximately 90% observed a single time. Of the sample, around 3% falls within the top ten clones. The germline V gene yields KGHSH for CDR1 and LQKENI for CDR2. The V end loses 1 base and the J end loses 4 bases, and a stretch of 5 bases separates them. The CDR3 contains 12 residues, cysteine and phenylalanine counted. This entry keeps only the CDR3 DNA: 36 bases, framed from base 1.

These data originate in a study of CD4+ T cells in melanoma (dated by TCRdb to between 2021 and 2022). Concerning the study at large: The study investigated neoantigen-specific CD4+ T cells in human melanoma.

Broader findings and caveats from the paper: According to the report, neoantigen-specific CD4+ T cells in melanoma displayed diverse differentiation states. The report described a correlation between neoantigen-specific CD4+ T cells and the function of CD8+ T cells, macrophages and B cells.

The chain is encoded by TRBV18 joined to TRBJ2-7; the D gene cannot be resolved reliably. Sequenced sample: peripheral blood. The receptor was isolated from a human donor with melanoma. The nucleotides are TGTGCCAGCTCACCACGCGCATACGAGCAGTACTTC. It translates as CASSPRAYEQYF.